Detailed here is one T cell receptor beta chain. The target of this receptor is not known. No much larger clonotype is one base removed from it; base qualities were not supplied. Inclusive of the bounding cysteine and phenylalanine, the CDR3 is 14 residues long. The CDR3 DNA has 42 bases and is translated from base 1. According to the germline V gene, CDR1 reads MNHEY and CDR2 reads SVGAGI. Ends trimmed: V by 5 bases, J by 3 bases; bases unmatched to a gene: 4. The collaborating institutions used their own protocols to collect whole blood in K2EDTA tubes. For TCRbeta analysis, collaborator samples were shipped as frozen whole blood, as isolated PBMCs, or as DNA extracted from either sample type. This sample stems from a study of blood T cell repertoires in COVID-19 (dated by TCRdb to 2019 to 2021). Regarding the study in general: Samples covering the acute and convalescent phases of COVID-19 were provided by collaborators in the United States, Italy and Spain. A de-identified subject ID, COVID-19 status, age in years and sex were almost always included in the sample metadata. Where available, HLA class I and class II types were obtained from metadata supplied by the sample provider rather than from assay-based typing. The samples were drawn from the first 160 participants of the ongoing ImmuneRACE study and from 950 to 1,500 subjects provided by 6 global collaborators. A freely available public database, intended as a resource for researchers studying the immune response to SARS-CoV-2, is where the repertoires were released. Deeply sampled blood TCRbeta repertoires from subjects exposed to, actively infected with, or recovered from COVID-19 were included in the dataset. The material from the prospective study consisted of cDNA or gDNA derived from T cells, B-cell-depleted T cells, or PBMCs. General study outcomes and caveats: The amount of clinical and demographic metadata varied by source and participant and was provided uncurated.

TCRbeta CDR3 regions were amplified from genomic DNA by means of the immunoSEQ Assay, a bias-controlled multiplex PCR. For the original study's pipeline: The number of nucleated cells in each sample was estimated from the amplification of reference gene primers within the assay. To quantify the absolute abundance of each unique TCRbeta CDR3 rearrangement, sequence reads were collapsed and filtered. For each sample, productive Simpson clonality was calculated by taking the square root of Simpson's diversity index across productive rearrangements. The source is immuneACCESS, and TCRdb retained only in-frame sequences with V and J called. Part of the clones is not carried over; for the studies checked, unresolved V genes explain less than half of this, and the remainder is unexplained. V, J and clone size reflect that table, while D and trimming were determined from the DNA. The sample table holds 92,000 or so clones, of which 70% to 90% were seen once. The ten largest clones add up to around 0.47% of the sample.

The chain uses TRBV6-5 and TRBJ1-2; TRBD1 fits 9 bases in the junction. Sequencing was performed on peripheral blood. This TCR derives from a man in his 60s with acute or convalescent COVID-19. DNA sequence: TGTGCCAGCAGTATCCGGGACAGGGACTATGGCTACACCTTC. It codes for CASSIRDRDYGYTF.